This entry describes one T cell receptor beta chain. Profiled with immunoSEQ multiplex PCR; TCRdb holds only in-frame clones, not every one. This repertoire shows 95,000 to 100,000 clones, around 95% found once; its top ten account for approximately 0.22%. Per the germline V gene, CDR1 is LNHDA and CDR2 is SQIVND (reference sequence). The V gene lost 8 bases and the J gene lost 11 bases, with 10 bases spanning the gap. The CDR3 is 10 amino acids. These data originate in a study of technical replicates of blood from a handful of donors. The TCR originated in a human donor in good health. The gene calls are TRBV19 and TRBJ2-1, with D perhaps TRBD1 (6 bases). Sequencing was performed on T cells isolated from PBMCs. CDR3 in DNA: TGTGCCAGTGGCAGGGGTAAGCAGTTCTTC. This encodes CASGRGKQFF.